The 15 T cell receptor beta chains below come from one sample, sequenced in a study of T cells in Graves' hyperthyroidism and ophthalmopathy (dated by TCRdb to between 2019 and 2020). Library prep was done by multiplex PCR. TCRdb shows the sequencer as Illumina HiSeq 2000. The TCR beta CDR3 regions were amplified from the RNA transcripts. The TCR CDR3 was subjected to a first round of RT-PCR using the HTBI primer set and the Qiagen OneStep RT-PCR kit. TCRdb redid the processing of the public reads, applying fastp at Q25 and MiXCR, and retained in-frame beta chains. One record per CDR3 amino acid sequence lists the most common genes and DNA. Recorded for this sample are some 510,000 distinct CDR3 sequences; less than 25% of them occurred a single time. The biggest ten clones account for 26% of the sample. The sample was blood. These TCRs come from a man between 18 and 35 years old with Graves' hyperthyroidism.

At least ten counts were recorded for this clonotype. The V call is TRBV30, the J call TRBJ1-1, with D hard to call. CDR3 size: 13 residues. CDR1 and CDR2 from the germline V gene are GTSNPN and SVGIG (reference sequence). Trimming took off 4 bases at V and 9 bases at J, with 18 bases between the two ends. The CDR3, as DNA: TGTGCCTGGACCAACGGAGTGGGCCTCCAAGCTTTCTTT. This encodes CAWTNGVGLQAFF.

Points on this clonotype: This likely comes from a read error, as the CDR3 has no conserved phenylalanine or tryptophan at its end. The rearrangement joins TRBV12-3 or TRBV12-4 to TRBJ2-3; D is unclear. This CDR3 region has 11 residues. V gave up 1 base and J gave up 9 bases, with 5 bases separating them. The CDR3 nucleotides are TGTGCCAGCAGTTTAGTTCAAACGCAGTATTGT. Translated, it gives CASSLVQTQYC.

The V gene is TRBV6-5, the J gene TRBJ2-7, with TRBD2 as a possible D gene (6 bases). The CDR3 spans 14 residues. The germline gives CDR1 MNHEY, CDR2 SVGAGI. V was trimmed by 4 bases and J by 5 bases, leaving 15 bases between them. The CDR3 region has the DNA TGTGCCAGCAGTTTTGCGGATTGGGAGGACGAGCAGTACTTC. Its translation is CASSFADWEDEQYF.

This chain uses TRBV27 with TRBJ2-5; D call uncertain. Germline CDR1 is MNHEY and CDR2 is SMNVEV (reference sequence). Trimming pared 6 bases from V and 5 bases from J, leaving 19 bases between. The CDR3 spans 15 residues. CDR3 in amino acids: CASSREGASQETQYF. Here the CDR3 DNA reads TGTGCCAGCAGCAGAGAAGGCGCCAGCCAGGAGACCCAGTACTTC.

The CDR3 sequence: CASSILDRDEQYF. The CDR3 bases are TGTGCCAGTAGTATCCTCGACAGGGACGAGCAGTACTTC. This chain uses TRBV19 with TRBJ2-7; TRBD1 aligns across 7 bases. The V gene end was trimmed by 3 bases and the J gene end by 5 bases; junction bases not matched to a gene: 4. CDR3 size: 13 residues. The germline V gene encodes CDR1 LNHDA and CDR2 SQIVND (reference sequence).

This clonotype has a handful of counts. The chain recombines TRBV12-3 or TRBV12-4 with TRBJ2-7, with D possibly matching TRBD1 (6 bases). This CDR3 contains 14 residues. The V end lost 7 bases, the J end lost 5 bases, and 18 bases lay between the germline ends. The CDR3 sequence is CASTQGQGSDEQYF. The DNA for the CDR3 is TGTGCCAGCACCCAGGGGCAGGGGTCCGACGAGCAGTACTTC.

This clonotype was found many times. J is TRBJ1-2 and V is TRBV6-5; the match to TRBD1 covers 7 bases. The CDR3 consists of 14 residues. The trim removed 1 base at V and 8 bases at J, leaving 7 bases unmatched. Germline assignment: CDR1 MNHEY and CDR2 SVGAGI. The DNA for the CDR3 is TGTGCCAGCAGTTACTTGACAGGGTGGAAGGGCTACACCTTC. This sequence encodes CASSYLTGWKGYTF.

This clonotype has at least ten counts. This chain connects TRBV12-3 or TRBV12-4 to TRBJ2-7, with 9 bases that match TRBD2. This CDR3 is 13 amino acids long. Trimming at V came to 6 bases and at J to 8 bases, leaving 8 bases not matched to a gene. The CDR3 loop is CASSRGTSSQQYF. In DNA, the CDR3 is TGTGCCAGCAGCCGCGGGACTAGCTCACAGCAGTACTTC.

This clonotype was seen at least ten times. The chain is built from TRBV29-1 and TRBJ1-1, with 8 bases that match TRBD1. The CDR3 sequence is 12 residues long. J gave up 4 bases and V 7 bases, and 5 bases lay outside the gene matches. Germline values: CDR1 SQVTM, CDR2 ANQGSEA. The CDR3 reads CSAQTGVTEAFF. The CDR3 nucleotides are TGCAGCGCTCAGACAGGGGTCACTGAAGCTTTCTTT.

CDR3 nucleotide sequence: TGTGCCAGCAGTCCGGGACAGGGATCCTCACCCCTCCACTTT. Its protein is CASSPGQGSSPLHF. The chain has TRBV28 and TRBJ1-6; TRBD1 agrees at 9 bases. This CDR3 has 14 amino acids. Germline V CDR1 and CDR2: MDHEN, SYDVKM. V dropped 5 bases and J dropped 10; count of bases not matched to a gene: 6.

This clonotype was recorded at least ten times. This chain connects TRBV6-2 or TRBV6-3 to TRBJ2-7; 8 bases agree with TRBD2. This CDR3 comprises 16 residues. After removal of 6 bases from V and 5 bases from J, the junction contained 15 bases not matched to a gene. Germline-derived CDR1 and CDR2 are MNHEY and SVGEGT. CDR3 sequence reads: CASRTTGLGKVNEQYF. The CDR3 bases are TGTGCCAGCAGGACCACGGGACTAGGAAAGGTCAACGAGCAGTACTTC.

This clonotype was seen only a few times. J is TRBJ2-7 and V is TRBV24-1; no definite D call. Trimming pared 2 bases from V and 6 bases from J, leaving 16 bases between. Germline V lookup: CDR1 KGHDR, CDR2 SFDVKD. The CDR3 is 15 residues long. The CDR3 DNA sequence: TGTGCCACCAGTGATTCGGACCGTCACCAGTCCGAGCAGTACTTC. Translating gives CATSDSDRHQSEQYF.

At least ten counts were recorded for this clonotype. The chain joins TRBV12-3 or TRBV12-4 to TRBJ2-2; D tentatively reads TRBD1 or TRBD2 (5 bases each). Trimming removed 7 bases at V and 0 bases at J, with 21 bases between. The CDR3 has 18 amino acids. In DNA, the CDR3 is TGTGCCAGCATCACCGGGACCCTACCCCCAGCGAACACCGGGGAGCTGTTTTTT. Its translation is CASITGTLPPANTGELFF.

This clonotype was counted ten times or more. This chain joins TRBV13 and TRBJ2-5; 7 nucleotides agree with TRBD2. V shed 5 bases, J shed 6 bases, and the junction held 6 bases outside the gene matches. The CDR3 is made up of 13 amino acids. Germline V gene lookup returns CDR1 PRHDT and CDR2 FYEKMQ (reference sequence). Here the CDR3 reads CASSARLAKTQYF. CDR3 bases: TGTGCCAGCAGCGCAAGACTAGCTAAGACCCAGTACTTC.

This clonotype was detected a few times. In DNA, the CDR3 is TGTGCCAGCAGCGCCTGGCGGCAAGAGACCCAGTACTTC. The encoded protein is CASSAWRQETQYF. The J gene is TRBJ2-5, the V gene TRBV11-2; D unresolved. The CDR3 covers 13 residues. Germline CDR1 is SGHAT and CDR2 is FQNNGV. Trimming removed 5 bases at V and 2 bases at J, with 9 bases between.